This passage covers 26 T cell receptor beta chains from one sample sequenced in a study of cytomegalovirus exposure and HLA in healthy donors (dated by TCRdb to about 2017). The library was built by means of the immunoSEQ multiplex PCR assay. A mixture of 60 forward primers for TCR Vbeta segments and 13 reverse primers for TCR Jbeta segments was used in the multiplex PCR. TCRdb limited this immuneACCESS table to in-frame rearrangements with V and J called. A share of clones is missing; checked studies link under half to unresolved V genes, and the rest is unexplained. The sample table includes about 34,000 clones. The ten largest clones add up to less than 2% of the sample. The sequenced material came from PBMCs. The source of these receptors is a woman between 40 and 50 years old in good health and CMV-seropositive.

This chain joins TRBV7-9 and TRBJ2-3; D is possibly TRBD2 (7 bases). Trimming stripped 1 base from V and 5 bases from J, with 10 bases between. Per germline, CDR1 SEHNR and CDR2 FQNEAQ (reference sequence). The CDR3 sequence is 14 residues long. In DNA, the CDR3 is TGTGCCAGCAGCTTAGACAGGGAGGGAGATACGCAGTATTTT. Protein sequence: CASSLDREGDTQYF.

The chain combines TRBV5-6 with TRBJ1-5, with TRBD1 identical over 7 bases. J lost 2 bases, V lost 4 bases, and 6 bases had no gene match. The CDR3 totals 15 residues. CDR1 SGHDT and CDR2 YYEEEE come from the germline V gene. The CDR3 sequence is CASSHRQGRNQPQHF. DNA of the CDR3: TGTGCCAGCAGCCACAGACAGGGACGCAATCAGCCCCAGCATTTT. The full variable domain, rest sourced from reference TRBV5-6 and TRBJ1-5, is DAGVTQSPTHLIKTRGQQVTLRCSPKSGHDTVSWYQQALGQGPQFIFQYYEEEERQRGNFPDRFSGHQFPNYSSELNVNALLLGDSALYLCASSHRQGRNQPQHFGDGTRLSIL.

The CDR3 DNA reads TGTGCCAGTAGTATAGGGCAGGAGAACACTGAAGCTTTCTTT. Its translation is CASSIGQENTEAFF. The J gene is TRBJ1-1, the V gene TRBV19; unclear D gene. CDR3 length equals 14 residues. The germline V gene encodes CDR1 LNHDA and CDR2 SQIVND (reference sequence). V was shortened by 1 base and J by 1 base, with 7 bases between the two germline ends.

V is TRBV28 and J is TRBJ2-7, with TRBD2 as a possible D gene (6 bases). Germline loops: CDR1 MDHEN, CDR2 SYDVKM. Trimming removed 4 bases from V and 0 bases from J, with 7 bases in between. This CDR3 has 13 residues. CDR3 protein: CASSSGSSYEQYF. The CDR3 bases are TGTGCCAGCAGTTCCGGGAGCTCCTACGAGCAGTACTTC.

The chain combines TRBV19 with TRBJ1-2; 11 bases are shared with TRBD1. J lost 4 bases, V lost 7 bases, and 11 bases had no gene match. The CDR3 contains 16 residues. Germline V lookup: CDR1 LNHDA, CDR2 SQIVND (reference sequence). The CDR3 DNA follows: TGTGCCAGTAAAACTCCTTCCGGGACAGGGGGCTATGGCTACACCTTC. It encodes CASKTPSGTGGYGYTF.

The gene calls are TRBV2 and TRBJ2-7; TRBD2 might be the D (6 bases). The CDR3 loop spans 12 amino acids. V was trimmed by 6 bases and J by 4 bases, leaving 10 bases between them. Per the germline V gene, CDR1 is SNHLY and CDR2 is FYNNEI. The CDR3 DNA follows: TGTGCCAGCAGGGGACTTATTTACGAGCAGTACTTC. Its protein product is CASRGLIYEQYF.

J is TRBJ2-1 and V is TRBV18; TRBD1 matches at 7 bases. J gave up 8 bases and V 2 bases, and 15 bases lay outside the gene matches. The CDR3 contains 17 residues. Germline CDR1 reads KGHSH; CDR2 reads LQKENI. The CDR3 spells CASSPAGGRGSLDEQFF. CDR3 coding DNA: TGTGCCAGCTCACCAGCAGGAGGCAGGGGGTCACTCGATGAGCAGTTCTTC.

In the case of this clone: Compared with germline, one end of the junction differs, possibly owing to a read error. The gene calls are TRBV7-7 and TRBJ2-1, with 10 nucleotides matching TRBD2. This CDR3 contains 15 residues. CDR1 and CDR2 from the germline V gene are SSHAT and FNYEAQ (reference sequence). The CDR3 protein is CASSLGLADYNEQFF. CDR3 bases: TGTGCTAGCAGCTTAGGACTAGCGGATTACAATGAGCAGTTCTTC.

The rearrangement links TRBV28 to TRBJ2-5, with 9 bases identical to TRBD1. The CDR3 extends over 15 amino acids. V was clipped by 1 base and J by 5 bases; unmatched bases: 5. Germline V CDR1 and CDR2: MDHEN, SYDVKM. The CDR3 coding sequence is TGTGCCAGCAGTTTATATGAACAGGGGGCGGAGACCCAGTACTTC. Its translation is CASSLYEQGAETQYF.

The chain is built from TRBV27 and TRBJ2-7; 8 bases agree with TRBD1. The CDR3 totals 13 residues. V lost 6 bases and J lost 7; bases outside the gene matches: 8. CDR1 is MNHEY, CDR2 SMNVEV, per germline (reference sequence). CDR3 sequence: CASSTDRVGEQYF. In DNA, the CDR3 is TGTGCCAGCAGCACGGACAGGGTCGGAGAGCAGTACTTC.

The chain links TRBV5-6 to TRBJ2-3, with a possible D match to TRBD2 (6 bases). This CDR3 region has 16 residues. The germline V and J ends were trimmed by 2 bases and 3 bases, with 16 bases remaining between them. In germline, CDR1 is SGHDT, CDR2 YYEEEE. The CDR3: CASSFSLALLTDTQYF. The CDR3 coding sequence is TGTGCCAGCAGCTTTAGCCTAGCGCTGTTGACAGATACGCAGTATTTT.

The chain has TRBV25-1 and TRBJ1-4; a weak D match, TRBD1 (6 bases). Per germline, CDR1 MGHDK and CDR2 SYGVNS. V dropped 0 bases and J dropped 7 bases, with 12 bases sitting between them. The CDR3 spans 15 residues. CDR3 sequence (DNA): TGTGCCAGCAGTGAATATGAAGGGGGGGGTGAAAAACTGTTTTTT. Its protein product is CASSEYEGGGEKLFF.

The V and J genes are TRBV5-5 and TRBJ2-7, with TRBD1 matching over 9 bases. There are 16 residues in the CDR3. Germline values: CDR1 SGHKS, CDR2 YYEKEE (reference sequence). The V segment lost 2 bases and the J segment 7 bases; nucleotides outside the gene matches: 13. CDR3 coding DNA: TGTGCCAGCAGCTTCCTACCGGGACAGGGCCTTGAGGAGCAGTACTTC. Its translation is CASSFLPGQGLEEQYF.

The V and J genes are TRBV27 and TRBJ1-2; 12 bases line up with TRBD1. J lost 0 bases, V lost 2 bases, and 7 bases had no gene match. Looked up from germline, CDR1 is MNHEY and CDR2 is SMNVEV (reference sequence). The CDR3 sequence is 18 residues long. CDR3 loop: CASSLRGQGAMSNYGYTF. The CDR3 DNA reads TGTGCCAGCAGTTTACGGGGACAGGGGGCGATGTCTAACTATGGCTACACCTTC.

The rearrangement uses TRBV7-9 and TRBJ2-7; TRBD1 is a possible D gene (6 bases). CDR1 and CDR2 from the germline V gene are SEHNR and FQNEAQ (reference sequence). The CDR3 is 13 amino acids. Trimming shortened V by 4 bases and J by 3 bases, and 10 bases separated the two germline ends. The CDR3 region is CASSSGQHYEQYF. The CDR3 bases are TGTGCCAGCAGCTCAGGACAGCACTACGAGCAGTACTTC.

The CDR3 DNA follows: TGTGCCAGCACCCAAGGACTAGCGGGCACAGATACGCAGTATTTT. Protein sequence: CASTQGLAGTDTQYF. The chain has TRBV6-6 and TRBJ2-3; 10 bases align to TRBD2. Germline V gene lookup returns CDR1 MNHNY and CDR2 SVGAGI (reference sequence). The V segment lost 7 bases and the J segment 1 base; nucleotides outside the gene matches: 5. CDR3 length: 15 amino acids.

This rearrangement joins TRBV21-1 to TRBJ2-2; TRBD1, the table's D call, lacks a check against the DNA. TRBV21-1 represents a pseudogene. The CDR3 is 16 amino acids. The CDR3 protein is CASSTPNRGNTGELFF. The CDR3 DNA reads as TGTGCCAGCAGCACCCCAAACAGGGGGAACACCGGGGAGCTGTTTTTT.

The V and J genes are TRBV5-4 and TRBJ1-1; D is unclear. In germline, CDR1 is SGHNT, CDR2 YYREEE (reference sequence). The CDR3 totals 15 residues. V shed 4 bases and J shed 4 bases, with 17 bases lying between them. The CDR3 is CASSDAGNTLTEAFF. CDR3 DNA sequence: TGTGCCAGCAGCGACGCGGGAAACACACTCACTGAAGCTTTCTTT.

The chain has TRBV6-5 and TRBJ1-1; TRBD1 is a possible D gene (5 bases). The CDR3 has 14 residues. V was clipped by 4 bases and J by 5 bases, with 14 bases between them. CDR1 is MNHEY and CDR2 is SVGAGI in the germline V gene. CDR3 bases: TGTGCCAGCAGTTCCCAGGGAGGTTATACTGAAGCTTTCTTT. Translating gives CASSSQGGYTEAFF.

The chain recombines TRBV28 with TRBJ1-2; D gene uncertain. Germline CDR1 MDHEN, CDR2 SYDVKM. V lost 4 bases and J 4 bases, leaving 7 bases between the germline ends. CDR3 length: 12 residues. The CDR3 nucleotides are TGTGCCAGCAGTTCAACCAGCTATGGCTACACCTTC. The encoded protein is CASSSTSYGYTF.

V and J are TRBV19 and TRBJ1-2, with D perhaps matching TRBD1 (5 bases). Trimming pared 6 bases from V and 4 bases from J, leaving 12 bases between. Germline CDR1 and CDR2: LNHDA and SQIVND (reference sequence). The CDR3 contains 13 residues. CDR3 in amino acids: CASSRVRTYGYTF. In nucleotides, the CDR3 is TGTGCCAGTAGCAGGGTAAGGACCTATGGCTACACCTTC.

The chain is built from TRBV19 and TRBJ2-5; the D gene is possibly TRBD1 (6 bases). The tail of the sequence fits TRBJ2-7 better, so the J call may be wrong. CDR1 LNHDA and CDR2 SQIVND come from the germline V gene (reference sequence). CDR3 length: 14 amino acids. CDR3 sequence reads: CASSFQTDRNEQYF. For the CDR3, the DNA is TGTGCCAGTAGTTTCCAAACCGACAGGAACGAGCAGTACTTC.

CDR3 sequence: CASSLQGTYGYTF. DNA of the CDR3: TGTGCCAGCAGCTTACAGGGGACCTATGGCTACACCTTC. This chain links TRBV7-2 with TRBJ1-2; possible D gene TRBD1, 6 bases. The CDR3 has 13 amino acids. Trimming removed 2 bases at V and 4 bases at J, with 8 bases between. The germline gives CDR1 SGHTA, CDR2 FQGNSA.

V and J are TRBV7-9 and TRBJ2-5; the match to TRBD2 covers 9 bases. With the DNA end fitting TRBJ2-7 better, the J assignment may be wrong. This CDR3 comprises 15 residues. Germline V lookup: CDR1 SEHNR, CDR2 FQNEAQ (reference sequence). The CDR3 here is CASIPSGLAGYEQYF. In nucleotides, the CDR3 is TGTGCCAGCATCCCGTCTGGTCTAGCGGGATACGAGCAGTACTTC.

Concerning this clone itself: The junction and the germline gene differ at one end; a read error may be behind it. The V and J genes are TRBV7-7 and TRBJ2-2; 7 bases line up with TRBD1. Germline CDR1 reads SSHAT; CDR2 reads FNYEAQ (reference sequence). The CDR3 extends over 16 amino acids. CDR3 DNA: TGTGCTAGCAGCCCGGGGACAGCCGCGAACACCGGGGAGCTGTTTTTT. This gives the protein CASSPGTAANTGELFF.

The chain employs TRBV28 and TRBJ2-3; the match to TRBD2 covers 9 bases. Germline V gene data show CDR1 as MDHEN and CDR2 as SYDVKM. The CDR3 totals 19 residues. V lost 6 bases, J lost 1 base, and 17 bases stayed unmatched. CDR3 loop: CASSPLPMEAGGRTDTQYF. CDR3 bases: TGTGCCAGCAGCCCCCTCCCCATGGAAGCGGGGGGCCGCACAGATACGCAGTATTTT.